This T cell receptor beta chain is from a study of blood T cell repertoires in COVID-19. Study context: In each case, the material was cDNA or gDNA derived from T cells, B-cell-depleted T cells, or PBMCs.

V shed 0 bases and J shed 1 base, with 9 bases lying between them. The germline gives CDR1 GTSNPN, CDR2 SVGIG (reference sequence). The CDR3 is made up of 14 amino acids. A note on this clone: Other nucleotide sequences from this sample produce the same CDR3.

In the authors' workflow: Reference gene primer amplification yielded estimated nucleated cell counts. Sequenced by immunoSEQ multiplex PCR; TCRdb stores in-frame clones only, minus some. V and J calls and clone size are as listed in that table; D and trimming were resolved from the DNA. This table holds 200,000 to 250,000 clones, about 90% found once. The specimen was peripheral blood. V gene TRBV30 combines with J gene TRBJ1-1; D might be TRBD1 (6 bases). This clonotype originated in a woman aged 55-75 years with acute or convalescent COVID-19. Here the CDR3 reads CAWSVGRGNTEAFF. CDR3 DNA: TGTGCCTGGAGTGTAGGCAGGGGGAACACTGAAGCTTTCTTT.